These 10 T cell receptor beta chains were all obtained from the same sample, sequenced in a study of T cell responses to AZD1222 COVID-19 vaccine listed by TCRdb under 2021. The method was the immunoSEQ multiplex PCR assay. TCRdb holds this immuneACCESS table with in-frame rearrangements only. Some clones are missing; in checked studies, unresolved V genes explain under half, and the rest has no known cause. Counted in this sample were roughly 130,000 clones; roughly 87% of them appeared once. The ten biggest clones cover roughly 1.5% of the sample. Interpreted using the paper, the time point label stands for: baseline before first vaccination. The sample was peripheral blood, taken on day 0 of AZD1222 vaccination. The receptor source for this set is an adult in good health.

The V call is TRBV6-5, the J call TRBJ1-5; D gene unclear. The CDR3 loop spans 15 amino acids. V was cut by 0 bases and J by 3 bases, with 9 bases left in between. Germline V gives CDR1 MNHEY, CDR2 SVGAGI. DNA of the CDR3: TGTGCCAGCAGTTACTCTGGACGGCCCAATCAGCCCCAGCATTTT. Amino acids: CASSYSGRPNQPQHF.

This clone has just one count. The chain is built from TRBV5-8 and TRBJ1-2, with 8 nucleotides matching TRBD1. This CDR3 contains 13 residues. From germline, CDR1 is SGHTS and CDR2 YDEGEE. The V and J ends lost 4 bases and 6 bases, in that order; junction bases with no gene match: 5. The CDR3: CASSTGGGNGYTF. CDR3 in DNA: TGTGCCAGCAGCACAGGGGGGGGGAATGGCTACACCTTC.

V gene TRBV30 combines with J gene TRBJ2-1; no clear D gene. V lost 4 bases to trimming and J lost 4 bases, with 11 bases between them. The CDR3 loop spans 13 amino acids. CDR1 and CDR2 (germline): GTSNPN, SVGIG (reference sequence). This chain's CDR3 is CAWTRSRYNEQFF. Here the CDR3 DNA reads TGTGCCTGGACCCGGAGTAGGTACAATGAGCAGTTCTTC. Variable domain in full (rest from reference TRBV30 and TRBJ2-1): SQTIHQWPATLVQPVGSPLSLECTVEGTSNPNLYWYRQAAGRGLQLLFYSVGIGQISSEVPQNLSASRPQDRQFILSSKKLLLSDSGFYLCAWTRSRYNEQFFGPGTRLTVL.

This sequence joins TRBV7-9 and TRBJ1-3; D ambiguous. This CDR3 region has 12 residues. Germline V gives CDR1 SEHNR, CDR2 FQNEAQ (reference sequence). Trimming stripped 1 base from V and 4 bases from J, with 2 bases between. The CDR3 DNA reads as TGTGCCAGCAGCTTAGGGGGAAACACCATATATTTT. Amino acids: CASSLGGNTIYF.

V and J are TRBV28 and TRBJ1-6, with 8 bases that match TRBD1. After removal of 8 bases from V and 6 bases from J, the junction contained 12 bases not matched to a gene. The CDR3 totals 16 residues. Germline loops: CDR1 MDHEN, CDR2 SYDVKM. The CDR3 sequence is CASGEAGTGRNSPLHF. Here the CDR3 DNA reads TGTGCCAGCGGAGAGGCCGGGACAGGTCGTAATTCACCCCTCCACTTT.

This rearrangement joins TRBV7-9 to TRBJ1-4; 7 positions agree with TRBD1. V dropped 5 bases and J dropped 5; count of bases not matched to a gene: 2. CDR3 length: 13 residues. Per germline, CDR1 SEHNR and CDR2 FQNEAQ (reference sequence). The CDR3 reads CASSTTGNEKLFF. CDR3 in DNA: TGTGCCAGCAGCACGACAGGGAATGAAAAACTGTTTTTT.

J is TRBJ2-1 and V is TRBV7-9; unclear D gene. This CDR3 contains 12 residues. Looked up from germline, CDR1 is SEHNR and CDR2 is FQNEAQ (reference sequence). V lost 0 bases and J 10 bases, leaving 7 bases between the germline ends. The CDR3 here is CASSLAALEQFF. DNA of the CDR3: TGTGCCAGCAGCTTAGCTGCCCTCGAGCAGTTCTTC.

The genes are TRBV3-1 (or the pseudogene TRBV3-2) and TRBJ1-1; D uncertain. Germline lookup yields CDR1 LGHDT and CDR2 YNNKEL (reference sequence). Trimming removed 1 base at V and 1 base at J, with 10 bases between. This CDR3 region has 15 residues. The CDR3 DNA is TGTGCCAGCAGCCAAGTTGGGTTGAAGAACACTGAAGCTTTCTTT. Its protein is CASSQVGLKNTEAFF.

V and J are TRBV7-8 and TRBJ2-7, with D perhaps matching TRBD1 (5 bases). The germline V and J ends were trimmed by 1 base and 0 bases, with 10 bases remaining between them. The CDR3 totals 15 residues. Germline V gives CDR1 SGHVS, CDR2 FQNEAQ. The CDR3 nucleotides read TGTGCCAGCAGCTTAGTTCAGGGTTCCTCCTACGAGCAGTACTTC. This codes for CASSLVQGSSYEQYF.

V gene TRBV5-1 combines with J gene TRBJ1-4, with a tentative D call TRBD1 (6 bases). The CDR3 extends over 14 amino acids. Germline-derived CDR1 and CDR2 are SGHRS and YFSETQ. Trimming took 2 bases from V and 5 from J, leaving 10 bases between them. CDR3 protein: CASSFSGQNEKLFF. CDR3 nucleotide sequence: TGCGCCAGCAGCTTCTCTGGACAGAATGAAAAACTGTTTTTT.